A selection of T cell receptor beta chains follows, all from one sample in a study of blood T cell repertoires in COVID-19. Generated by immunoSEQ multiplex PCR, the TCRdb table keeps only in-frame clones and is missing some. The data hold under 95,000 clones, with approximately 89% observed a single time. The specimen sequenced was peripheral blood. Source of these receptors: a human donor with acute or convalescent COVID-19. The donor label of this sample is uncertain. CDR3s include the opening cysteine and the closing phenylalanine or tryptophan. Fields, in order: J gene, clone size, D gene, V gene, CDR3 DNA, CDR3 protein. The D gene is left open where the match is weak. The listing skips clone size in some rows; elsewhere it reads once, few, many or a size class.

TRBJ2-7	.	.	TRBV2	TGTGCCAGCAGTGAACAGGCAGAGAGCTCCTACGAGCAGTACTTC	CASSEQAESSYEQYF
TRBJ1-1	.	.	TRBV6-5	TGTGCCAGCAGTTACGGAGGGTACCCTTTGGACACTGAAGCTTTCTTT	CASSYGGYPLDTEAFF
TRBJ2-1	.	.	TRBV18	TGTGCCAGCTCACCACCACTATCCGGAGGTGGAAGCTACAATGAGCAGTTCTTC	CASSPPLSGGGSYNEQFF
TRBJ2-3	.	.	TRBV9	TGTGCCAGCAGCGTAGGGAGGTCCACAGATACGCAGTATTTT	CASSVGRSTDTQYF
TRBJ2-7	.	TRBD1	TRBV11-2	TGTGCCAGCAGCAATCCAGGGACAGCGAACTACGAGCAGTACTTC	CASSNPGTANYEQYF
TRBJ2-3	.	TRBD2	TRBV2	TGTGCCAGCAGTGAAGAATCGGGTCCGGGGGGGCAGTATTTT	CASSEESGPGGQYF
TRBJ2-5	.	TRBD1	TRBV11-2	TGTGCCAGCAGCACTCCGACAGGGGGCGCGGAGACCCAGTACTTC	CASSTPTGGAETQYF
TRBJ1-1	.	.	TRBV10-3	TGTGCCATCAGTGATGAGAGGGTTGGTACTGAAGCTTTCTTT	CAISDERVGTEAFF
TRBJ2-5	.	.	TRBV19	TGTGCCAGTAGTACTAGCTTGCCTGGGACCCAGTACTTC	CASSTSLPGTQYF
TRBJ2-7	.	TRBD1	TRBV28	TGTGCCAGCAGCTCCCCCGGGACAGACACCTACGAGCAGTACTTC	CASSSPGTDTYEQYF
TRBJ2-1	.	TRBD2	TRBV7-9	TGTGCCAGCAGCTTCGGGACTAGCCCTAGCAGCTCCTACAATGAGCAGTTCTTC	CASSFGTSPSSSYNEQFF
TRBJ2-6	.	TRBD1	TRBV5-6	TGTGCCAGCAGCTTGCGGGACAGGGGGCTGGCTGGGGCCAACGTCCTGACTTTC	CASSLRDRGLAGANVLTF
TRBJ1-2	.	TRBD1	TRBV5-6	TGTGCCAGCAGACCCCAGGGGGCCAAGGGTAACTATGGCTACACCTTC	CASRPQGAKGNYGYTF
TRBJ1-2	once	.	TRBV10-2	TGCGCCAGCAGTGAAAAGGGACACTCAAAGAAGTATGGCTACACCTTC	CASSEKGHSKKYGYTF
TRBJ2-7	.	.	TRBV6-2/TRBV6-3	TGTGCCAGCAGTTACGCAGAGGCCTACGAGCAGTACTTC	CASSYAEAYEQYF
TRBJ2-5	.	.	TRBV4-1	TGCGCCAGCAGCCAAGTAGGGGGAACGGGAGAGACCCAGTACTTC	CASSQVGGTGETQYF
TRBJ2-7	few	TRBD2	TRBV4-1	TGCGCCAGCAGCCAAGAACGGACTAGCGGATCATACGAGCAGTACTTC	CASSQERTSGSYEQYF
TRBJ1-2	.	TRBD1	TRBV12-5	TGTGCTAGTGGTGGGGGACAGGGGTCCCTCTATGGCTACACCTTC	CASGGGQGSLYGYTF
TRBJ1-1	.	.	TRBV12-2	TGTGCAAGTCGCTTTAGGGGGTCCCTGAACACTGAAGCTTTCTTT	CASRFRGSLNTEAFF
TRBJ1-2	.	TRBD1	TRBV6-5	TGTGCCACTCGTGACAGGGGGCGAGACTATGGCTACACCTTC	CATRDRGRDYGYTF
TRBJ2-2	.	.	TRBV7-7	TGTGCCAGCAGCTTAGAACACCTCACCGGGGAGCTGTTTTTT	CASSLEHLTGELFF
TRBJ1-1	once	.	TRBV19	TGTGCCAGTAGTATCAACCCTGGAGTCACTGAAGCTTTCTTT	CASSINPGVTEAFF
TRBJ2-5	.	.	TRBV3-1/TRBV3-2	TGTGCCAGCAGCCCGTCCGGCGGGTGGGAGACCCAGTACTTC	CASSPSGGWETQYF
TRBJ1-6	.	.	TRBV3-1/TRBV3-2	TGTGCCAGCAGCCACGGAACAGGGAATTCACCCCTCCACTTT	CASSHGTGNSPLHF
TRBJ1-1	.	.	TRBV9	TGTGCCAGCAGCAAGGCTGCGCGAAGGGGAACTGAAGCTTTCTTT	CASSKAARRGTEAFF
TRBJ2-2	.	TRBD2	TRBV5-6	TGTGCCAGCAGCTTTTTTGCGGGGGGGAACACCGGGGAGCTGTTTTTT	CASSFFAGGNTGELFF
TRBJ2-5	.	.	TRBV5-1	TGCGCCAGCAGCTTGGAGAGGCGGAATCAAGAGACCCAGTACTTC	CASSLERRNQETQYF
TRBJ1-1	once	.	TRBV3-1/TRBV3-2	TGTGCCAGCAGCCAAGAAGGGAACAGGCGAACTGCTGAAGCTTTCTTT	CASSQEGNRRTAEAFF
TRBJ2-2	.	.	TRBV6-4	TGTGCCAGCAGTGACTCCGGGGTTATGGAAACCGGGGAGCTGTTTTTT	CASSDSGVMETGELFF
TRBJ2-1	.	.	TRBV18	TGTGCCAGCTCACCACCGAATAGCCTGAGCTCCTACAATGAGCAGTTCTTC	CASSPPNSLSSYNEQFF
TRBJ1-6	few	.	TRBV7-9	TGTGCCAGCAGCCCTTCGGACGAGGGGGTTGGGTATAATTCACCCCTCCACTTT	CASSPSDEGVGYNSPLHF
TRBJ2-7	.	TRBD1	TRBV4-2	TGTGCCAGCAGCCTCGGGACAGGGGTCTACGAGCAGTACTTC	CASSLGTGVYEQYF